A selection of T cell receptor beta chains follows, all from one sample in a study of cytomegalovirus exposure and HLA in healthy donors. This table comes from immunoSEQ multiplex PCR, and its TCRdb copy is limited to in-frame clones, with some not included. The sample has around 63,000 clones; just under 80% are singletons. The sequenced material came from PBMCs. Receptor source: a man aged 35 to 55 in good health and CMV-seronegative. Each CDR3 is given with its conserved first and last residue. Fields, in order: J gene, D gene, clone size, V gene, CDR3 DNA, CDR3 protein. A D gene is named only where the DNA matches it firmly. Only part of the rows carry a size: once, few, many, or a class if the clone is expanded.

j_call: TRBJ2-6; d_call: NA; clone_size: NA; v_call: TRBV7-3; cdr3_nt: TGTGCCAGCAGCTTAATAGCTAGTCTCTCTGGGGCCAACGTCCTGACTTTC; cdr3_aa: CASSLIASLSGANVLTF
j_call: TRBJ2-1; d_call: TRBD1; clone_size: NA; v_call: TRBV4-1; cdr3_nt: TGCGCCAGCAGCCTGGGGACAGGGGACAATGAGCAGTTCTTC; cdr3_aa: CASSLGTGDNEQFF
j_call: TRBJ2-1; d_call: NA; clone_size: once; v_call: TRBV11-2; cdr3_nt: TGTGCCAGCAGCTTAGTGCAGGGGCCTAATGGGCGGGTTGAGCAGTTCTTC; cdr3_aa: CASSLVQGPNGRVEQFF
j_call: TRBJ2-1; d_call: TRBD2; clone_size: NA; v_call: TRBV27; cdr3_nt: TGTGCCAGCAGTCCGTTTAGCGGGGACTACAATGAGCAGTTCTTC; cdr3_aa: CASSPFSGDYNEQFF
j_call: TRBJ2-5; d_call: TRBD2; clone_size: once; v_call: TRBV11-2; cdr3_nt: TGTGCCAGCAGCTTATCGAGCGGGAGTTGGACCCAGTACTTC; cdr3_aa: CASSLSSGSWTQYF
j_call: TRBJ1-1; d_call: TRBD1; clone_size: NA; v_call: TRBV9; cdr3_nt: TGTGCCAGCAGCACCCAGACAGGGCTGGGTACTGAAGCTTTCTTT; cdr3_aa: CASSTQTGLGTEAFF
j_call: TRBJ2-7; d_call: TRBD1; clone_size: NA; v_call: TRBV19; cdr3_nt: TGTGCCAGTAGTCGTTACACCCGGACAGGGGACCCCTACGAGCAGTACTTC; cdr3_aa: CASSRYTRTGDPYEQYF
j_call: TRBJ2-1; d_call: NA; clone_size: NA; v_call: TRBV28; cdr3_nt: TGTGCCAGCAGTTATCACGGGAGCTCCTACAATGAGCAGTTCTTC; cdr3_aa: CASSYHGSSYNEQFF
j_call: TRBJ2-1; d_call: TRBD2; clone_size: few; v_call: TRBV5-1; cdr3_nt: TGCGCCAGCAGCTTGGGGCGGGACTACTCCTACAATGAGCAGTTCTTC; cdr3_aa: CASSLGRDYSYNEQFF
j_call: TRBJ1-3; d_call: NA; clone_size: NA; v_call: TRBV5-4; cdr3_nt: TGTGCCAGCAGCTTGACGGGGGCTGGAAACACCATATATTTT; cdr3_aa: CASSLTGAGNTIYF
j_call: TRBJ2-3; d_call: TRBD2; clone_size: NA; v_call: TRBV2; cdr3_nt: TGTGCCAGCAGTCAATTTAGCGGGAGTGGGACAGATACGCAGTATTTT; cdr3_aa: CASSQFSGSGTDTQYF
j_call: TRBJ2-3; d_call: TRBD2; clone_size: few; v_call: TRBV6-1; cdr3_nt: TGTGCCAGCAGTGGTCTAGCGGGGGGCCCAGATACGCAGTATTTT; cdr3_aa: CASSGLAGGPDTQYF
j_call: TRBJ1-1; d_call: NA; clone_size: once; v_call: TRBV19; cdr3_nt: TGTGCCAGTAGTTATAACGAGGGTCGAAGGAACACTGAAGCTTTCTTT; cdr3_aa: CASSYNEGRRNTEAFF
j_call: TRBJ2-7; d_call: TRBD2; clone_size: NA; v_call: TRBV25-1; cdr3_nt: TGTGCCAGCAGTGTACTAGCGGGACCCTACGAGCAGTACTTC; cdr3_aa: CASSVLAGPYEQYF
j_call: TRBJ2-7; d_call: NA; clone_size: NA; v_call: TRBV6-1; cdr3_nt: TGTGCCAGCAGTGAACAGGGGTTCGGCGAGCAGTACTTC; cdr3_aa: CASSEQGFGEQYF
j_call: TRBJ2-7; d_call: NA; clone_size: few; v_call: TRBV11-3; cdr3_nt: TGTGCCAGCAGCCCCCACACCCACCATCCCTACGAGCAGTACTTC; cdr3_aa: CASSPHTHHPYEQYF
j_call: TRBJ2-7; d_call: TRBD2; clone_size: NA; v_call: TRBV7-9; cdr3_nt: TGTTCCAGCAGCCGCCCTAGCGGGGTCTTCTACGAGCAGTACTTC; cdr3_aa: CSSSRPSGVFYEQYF
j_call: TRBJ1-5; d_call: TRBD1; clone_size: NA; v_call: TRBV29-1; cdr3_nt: TGCAGCGTTGAAGAGACAGGGGGCCAAGGTCAGCCCCAGCATTTT; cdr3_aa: CSVEETGGQGQPQHF
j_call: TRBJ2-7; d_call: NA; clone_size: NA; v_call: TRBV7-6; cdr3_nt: TGTGCCAGCAGCTCCGGGTCCGGGTCTTACGAGCAGTACTTC; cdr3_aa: CASSSGSGSYEQYF
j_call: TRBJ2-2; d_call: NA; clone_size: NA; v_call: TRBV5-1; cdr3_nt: TGCGCCAGCAAGACAGGGAACACCGGGGAGCTGTTTTTT; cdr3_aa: CASKTGNTGELFF
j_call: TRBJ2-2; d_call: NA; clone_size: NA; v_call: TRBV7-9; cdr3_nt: TGTTCCAGCAGCTTGTATGGGCCAGCGAACACCGGGGAGCTGTTTTTT; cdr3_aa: CSSSLYGPANTGELFF
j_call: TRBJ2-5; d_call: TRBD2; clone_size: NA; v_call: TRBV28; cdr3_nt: TGTGCCAGCAGTCGGGGGGTGCGGGAGACCCAGTACTTC; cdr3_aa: CASSRGVRETQYF
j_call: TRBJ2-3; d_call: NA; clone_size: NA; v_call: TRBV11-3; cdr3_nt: TGTGCCAGCAGCTTAGAAGGGGAAAGAGATACGCAGTATTTT; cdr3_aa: CASSLEGERDTQYF
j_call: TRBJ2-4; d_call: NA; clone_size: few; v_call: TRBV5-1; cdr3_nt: TGCGCCAGCAGCTTTGGGGACAAGATAGCCAAAAACATTCAGTACTTC; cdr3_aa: CASSFGDKIAKNIQYF
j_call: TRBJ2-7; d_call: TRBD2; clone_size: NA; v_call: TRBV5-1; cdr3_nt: TGCGCCAGCAGCTTGGAGCTAGCGGTTCACGAGCAGTACTTC; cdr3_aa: CASSLELAVHEQYF
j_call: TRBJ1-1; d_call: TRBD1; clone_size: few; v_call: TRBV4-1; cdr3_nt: TGCGCCAGCACCCGCGGGCCTACAGGGGGAAACACTGAAGCTTTCTTT; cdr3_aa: CASTRGPTGGNTEAFF
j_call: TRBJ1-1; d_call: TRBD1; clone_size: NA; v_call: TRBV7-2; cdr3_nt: TGTGCCAGCAGCTTAAGAGTCGGACAGGGGTTGGTTGAAGCTTTCTTT; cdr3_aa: CASSLRVGQGLVEAFF
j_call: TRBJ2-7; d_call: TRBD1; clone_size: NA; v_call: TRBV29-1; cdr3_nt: TGCAGCGTTGGGGGGAGTGACAGGGTAGGCGAGCAGTACTTC; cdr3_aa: CSVGGSDRVGEQYF
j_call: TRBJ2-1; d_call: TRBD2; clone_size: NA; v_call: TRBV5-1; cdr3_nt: TGCGCCAGCAGCCCGTCTCTAGCGGGGGTGGGCAATGAGCAGTTCTTC; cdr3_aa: CASSPSLAGVGNEQFF
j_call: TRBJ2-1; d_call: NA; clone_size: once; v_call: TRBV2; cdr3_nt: TGTGCCAGCAGTGATATTGGGTGGGAGGCCGCCAATGAGCAGTTCTTC; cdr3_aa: CASSDIGWEAANEQFF
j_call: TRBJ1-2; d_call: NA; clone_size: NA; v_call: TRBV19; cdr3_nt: TGTGCCAGTAGCTTCGTTTTAGGGGAAAGTGGCTATGGCTACACCTTC; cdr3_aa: CASSFVLGESGYGYTF
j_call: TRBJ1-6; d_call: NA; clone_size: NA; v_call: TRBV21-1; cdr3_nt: TGTGCCAGCAGCAAAGCTGACAGGGGGCGAACTCCTTATCTTTTTTCACCCCTCCACTTT; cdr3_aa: CASSKADRGRTPYLFSPLHF
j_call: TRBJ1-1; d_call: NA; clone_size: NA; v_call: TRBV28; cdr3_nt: TGTGCCAGCAGTTCGGTCAGGGTTTTGGCTGAAGCTTTCTTT; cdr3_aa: CASSSVRVLAEAFF
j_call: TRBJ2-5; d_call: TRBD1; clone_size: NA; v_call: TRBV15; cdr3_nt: TGTGCCACCAGCAGAGCGGACAGGGAGGAGACCCAGTACTTC; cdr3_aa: CATSRADREETQYF
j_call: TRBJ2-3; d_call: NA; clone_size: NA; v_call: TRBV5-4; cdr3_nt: TGTGCCAGCAGCCCCCGAGGGGGTGGGGGGGGTCTAGCAGATACGCAGTATTTT; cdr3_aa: CASSPRGGGGGLADTQYF
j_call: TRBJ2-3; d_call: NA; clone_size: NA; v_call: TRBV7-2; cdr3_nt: TGTGCCAGCAGCTTAACCAGGAGCACAGATACGCAGTATTTT; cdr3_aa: CASSLTRSTDTQYF
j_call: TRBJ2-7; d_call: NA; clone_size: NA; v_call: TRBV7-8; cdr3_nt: TGTGCCAGCAACAGAAGGGGGGGGACCTACGAGCAGTACTTC; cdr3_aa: CASNRRGGTYEQYF
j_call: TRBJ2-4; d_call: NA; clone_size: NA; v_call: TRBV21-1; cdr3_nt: TGTGCCAGCAGCATGGGGACAGGGGGCGCCCAGGCCAAAAACATTCAGTACTTC; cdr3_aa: CASSMGTGGAQAKNIQYF
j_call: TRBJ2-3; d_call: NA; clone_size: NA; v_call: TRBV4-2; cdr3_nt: TGTGCCAGCAGCCAAGATTCCCGGGAGCGGGGCACAGATACGCAGTATTTT; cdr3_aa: CASSQDSRERGTDTQYF
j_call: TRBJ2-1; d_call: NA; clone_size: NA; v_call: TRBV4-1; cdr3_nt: TGCGCCAGCGGCGGAATAGGCAATGAGCAGTTCTTC; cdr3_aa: CASGGIGNEQFF
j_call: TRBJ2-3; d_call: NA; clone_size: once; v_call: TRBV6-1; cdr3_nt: TGTGCCAGCAGGACTACAGGGAGCACAGATACGCAGTATTTT; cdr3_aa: CASRTTGSTDTQYF
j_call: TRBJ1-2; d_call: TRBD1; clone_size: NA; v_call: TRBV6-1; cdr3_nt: TGTGCCAGCAGCCCAACAGGGGCGCCTATCTATGGCTACACCTTC; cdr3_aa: CASSPTGAPIYGYTF
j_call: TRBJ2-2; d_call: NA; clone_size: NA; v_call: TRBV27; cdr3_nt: TGTGCCAGCAGTTTACGAGGCAGCCTAGGCCCCACCGGGGAGCTGTTTTTT; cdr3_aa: CASSLRGSLGPTGELFF
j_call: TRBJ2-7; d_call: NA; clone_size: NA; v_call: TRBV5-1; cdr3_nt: TGCGCCAGCAGCTTGGGAGGGAGTGTCTCCTACGAGCAGTACTTC; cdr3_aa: CASSLGGSVSYEQYF
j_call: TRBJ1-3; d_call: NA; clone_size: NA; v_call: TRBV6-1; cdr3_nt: TGTGCCAGCAAAAGCAGGGTTAATGGAAACACCATATATTTT; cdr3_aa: CASKSRVNGNTIYF
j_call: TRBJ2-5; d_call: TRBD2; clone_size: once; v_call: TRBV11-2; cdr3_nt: TGTGCCAGCAGCTTAGATCGGCCTAGCGGGGGGCGGGAGACCCAGTACTTC; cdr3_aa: CASSLDRPSGGRETQYF